These T cell receptor beta chains were read from a single sample in a study of T cells after yellow fever vaccination. TCRdb analysed the 5' RACE reads with MiXCR anew, one entry per CDR3 protein. The profile covers some 350,000 distinct CDR3 sequences, with more than 9% appearing a single time and around 19% taken by the ten largest. The source was PBMCs, collected on the day of the first yellow fever vaccination. The receptors stem from a man aged 18 to 30 who received the YFV17D yellow fever vaccine. The CDR3 runs from the conserved cysteine through the conserved F or W. D genes are given only for firm matches. Clone size, where shown, is once, few, many, or a class for clones that have expanded.

j_gene | d_gene | v_gene | abundance | CDR3aa | CDR3nt
TRBJ2-5 | - | TRBV20-1 | many | CSAPLVARQETQYF | TGCAGTGCTCCCCTGGTAGCCCGACAAGAGACCCAGTACTTC
TRBJ1-2 | - | TRBV12-3/TRBV12-4 | many | CASSLGSLNYGYTF | TGTGCCAGCAGTTTGGGGTCCCTTAACTATGGCTACACCTTC
TRBJ2-3 | - | TRBV25-1 | once | CASSTSGGTSDTQYF | TGTGCCAGCAGTACCTCGGGCGGTACCTCAGATACGCAGTATTTT
TRBJ1-2 | - | TRBV11-2 | many | CASSSPPPYGYTF | TGTGCCAGCAGCTCCCCCCCCCCATATGGCTACACCTTC
TRBJ2-1 | - | TRBV7-6 | few | CASSFTRQYNEQFF | TGTGCCAGCAGTTTTACTAGACAATACAATGAGCAGTTCTTC
TRBJ1-1 | - | TRBV3-1 | few | CASSDDASTATF | TGTGCCAGCAGCGACGACGCGTCGACAGCTACATTT
TRBJ2-5 | TRBD1 | TRBV11-2 | few | CASSRDRGTGETQYF | TGTGCCAGCAGCCGGGACAGGGGGACGGGGGAGACCCAGTACTTC
TRBJ2-2 | TRBD2 | TRBV29-1 | - | CSVNSGGANANTGELFF | TGCAGCGTGAATAGCGGGGGGGCAAACGCGAACACCGGGGAGCTGTTTTTT
TRBJ2-4 | - | TRBV5-1 | few | CASSLDPRNIQYF | TGCGCCAGCAGCTTGGACCCTCGGAACATTCAGTACTTC
TRBJ2-3 | - | TRBV3-1 | few | CASSQDPGDTQYF | TGTGCCAGCAGCCAAGACCCCGGCGATACGCAGTATTTT
TRBJ1-6 | - | TRBV5-1 | many | CASSLEGLGNSPLHF | TGCGCCAGCAGCTTGGAGGGTCTAGGAAATTCACCCCTCCACTTT
TRBJ1-5 | - | TRBV7-2 | many | CASSFGPGEQPQHF | TGTGCCAGCAGCTTCGGACCTGGGGAACAGCCCCAGCATTTT
TRBJ2-3 | - | TRBV29-1 | - | CSVLQGRDTQYF | TGCAGCGTCCTTCAGGGGAGAGATACGCAGTATTTT
TRBJ1-2 | - | TRBV7-6 | - | CASSLRASWSGYTF | TGTGCCAGCAGCTTAAGGGCCTCTTGGAGTGGCTACACCTTC
TRBJ1-2 | - | TRBV6-5 | - | CASSSPNRGGAGGYTF | TGTGCCAGCAGCTCCCCCAACAGAGGGGGTGCGGGTGGCTACACCTTC
TRBJ1-6 | - | TRBV5-1 | many | CASSLEQPGSPLHF | TGCGCCAGCAGCTTGGAACAGCCCGGATCACCCCTCCACTTT
TRBJ2-3 | TRBD1 | TRBV5-1 | many | CASSRTGGPADTQYF | TGCGCCAGCAGCCGGACAGGGGGTCCCGCAGATACGCAGTATTTT
TRBJ1-3 | - | TRBV4-3 | few | CASSQGVADSSGNTIYF | TGCGCCAGCAGCCAAGGAGTTGCCGATAGCTCTGGAAACACCATATATTTT
TRBJ2-3 | TRBD1 | TRBV24-1 | - | CATSDFNRGSTDTQYF | TGTGCCACCAGTGATTTTAACAGGGGAAGCACAGATACGCAGTATTTT
TRBJ2-2 | - | TRBV25-1 | - | CASSEYKGDGRNTGELFF | TGTGCCAGCAGTGAATATAAAGGGGACGGTAGGAACACCGGGGAGCTGTTTTTT
TRBJ2-7 | - | TRBV10-2 | few | CASSDSLNYEQYF | TGCGCCAGCAGTGATAGTCTGAACTACGAGCAGTACTTC
TRBJ1-6 | - | TRBV6-2/TRBV6-3 | few | CASSYSWDPGASPLHF | TGTGCCAGCAGTTACTCCTGGGACCCAGGAGCCTCACCCCTCCACTTT
TRBJ2-3 | TRBD2 | TRBV12-3/TRBV12-4 | - | CASSSLAGETDTQYF | TGTGCCAGCAGTTCCTTAGCGGGGGAGACAGATACGCAGTATTTT
TRBJ2-1 | TRBD2 | TRBV12-3/TRBV12-4 | many | CASRTSGPYNEQFF | TGTGCCAGCAGGACTAGCGGTCCCTACAATGAGCAGTTCTTC
TRBJ2-1 | - | TRBV7-7 | - | CASSWGVGDNEQFF | TGTGCTAGCTCCTGGGGGGTGGGTGACAATGAGCAGTTCTTC
TRBJ1-4 | - | TRBV7-2 | many | CASQTATNEKLFF | TGTGCCAGCCAGACAGCAACTAATGAAAAACTGTTTTTT
TRBJ1-3 | - | TRBV9 | few | CASSVALGLGLEGNTIYF | TGTGCCAGCAGCGTAGCTCTGGGATTGGGCCTGGAAGGAAACACCATATATTTT
TRBJ1-6 | - | TRBV12-3/TRBV12-4 | - | CASSPVNSVGYSPNSPLHF | TGTGCCAGCAGCCCAGTGAATTCGGTGGGGTATTCCCCTAATTCACCCCTCCACTTT
TRBJ2-3 | - | TRBV20-1 | few | CSARDSSGTTDTQYF | TGCAGTGCTAGAGATTCATCCGGGACCACAGATACGCAGTATTTT
TRBJ1-1 | - | TRBV6-2/TRBV6-3 | few | CASRGTYMNTEAFF | TGTGCCAGCAGGGGGACATACATGAACACTGAAGCTTTCTTT
TRBJ2-7 | TRBD2 | TRBV9 | - | CASSVTAGPSYEQYF | TGTGCCAGCAGCGTTACAGCGGGGCCATCCTACGAGCAGTACTTC
TRBJ2-3 | TRBD2 | TRBV12-3/TRBV12-4 | - | CASSGLAGFEAQYF | TGTGCCAGCAGTGGACTAGCGGGGTTTGAAGCGCAGTATTTT
TRBJ1-5 | TRBD1 | TRBV18 | few | CASSPGQGAYYNQPQHF | TGTGCCAGCTCACCGGGACAGGGGGCATATTATAATCAGCCCCAGCATTTT
TRBJ1-6 | - | TRBV6-5 | - | CASSYSGGVRNSPLHF | TGTGCCAGCAGTTACTCAGGGGGAGTAAGAAATTCACCCCTCCACTTT
TRBJ1-2 | - | TRBV7-3 | - | CASSWEGRRGYTF | TGTGCCAGCAGCTGGGAGGGGCGGAGGGGCTACACCTTC
TRBJ2-3 | TRBD2 | TRBV7-2 | - | CASSLALAGGHYF | TGTGCCAGCAGCTTGGCCCTAGCGGGGGGGCACTATTTT
TRBJ2-3 | - | TRBV7-8 | few | CASSPRVNTDTQYF | TGTGCCAGCAGTCCACGGGTCAACACAGATACGCAGTATTTT
TRBJ1-5 | - | TRBV6-5 | once | CASSYSQGNQPQHF | TGTGCCAGCAGTTATTCACAGGGCAATCAGCCCCAGCATTTT
TRBJ1-4 | - | TRBV27 | few | CASSLFGQRNEKLFF | TGTGCCAGCAGTTTATTCGGACAGCGTAATGAAAAACTGTTTTTT
TRBJ2-3 | - | TRBV5-4 | - | CASSRETFTDTQYF | TGTGCCAGCAGCCGGGAAACGTTCACAGATACGCAGTATTTT
TRBJ2-7 | TRBD1 | TRBV19 | few | CADRGDPYEQYF | TGTGCCGACAGGGGGGATCCCTACGAGCAGTACTTC
TRBJ1-5 | TRBD1 | TRBV15 | few | CATSRVDRNSQPQHF | TGTGCCACCAGCAGAGTGGACAGGAACAGCCAGCCCCAGCATTTT
TRBJ2-1 | - | TRBV4-1 | few | CASSSSSPSRNEQFF | TGCGCCAGCAGCTCCTCTAGTCCTTCTCGCAATGAGCAGTTCTTC
TRBJ2-2 | - | TRBV5-6 | many | CASTHTGELFF | TGTGCCAGTACGCACACCGGGGAGCTGTTTTTT
TRBJ1-1 | - | TRBV5-1 | few | CASTEGGEGEAFF | TGCGCCAGCACTGAGGGGGGTGAGGGTGAAGCTTTCTTT
TRBJ2-6 | - | TRBV5-1 | - | CASSLAGASGANVLTF | TGCGCCAGCAGCTTGGCAGGGGCTTCTGGGGCCAACGTCCTGACTTTC
TRBJ2-7 | - | TRBV5-1 | few | CASSLFGNYEQYF | TGCGCCAGCAGCTTGTTCGGGAACTACGAGCAGTACTTC
TRBJ2-1 | TRBD1 | TRBV5-1 | few | CASSLVGTGVNEQFF | TGCGCCAGCAGCTTGGTAGGGACAGGGGTCAATGAGCAGTTCTTC
TRBJ1-1 | - | TRBV27 | many | CASSFNGLNTEAFF | TGTGCCAGCAGTTTCAATGGGTTAAACACTGAAGCTTTCTTT
TRBJ1-2 | - | TRBV12-3/TRBV12-4 | few | CASTPGRRANYGYTF | TGTGCCAGCACCCCGGGCCGACGGGCTAACTATGGCTACACCTTC
TRBJ2-5 | TRBD2 | TRBV20-1 | once | CSASGLRRQETQYF | TGCAGTGCTTCGGGACTAAGGCGCCAAGAGACCCAGTACTTC
TRBJ2-1 | - | TRBV27 | - | CASSFIGGSYNEQFF | TGTGCCAGCAGTTTCATCGGGGGCTCCTACAATGAGCAGTTCTTC
TRBJ2-3 | TRBD2 | TRBV18 | many | CASTGLAGTDTQYF | TGTGCCAGCACGGGACTAGCGGGGACAGATACGCAGTATTTT
TRBJ1-2 | - | TRBV6-5 | - | CASSYSRGDYGYTF | TGTGCCAGCAGTTACTCACGGGGCGACTATGGCTACACCTTC
TRBJ1-5 | TRBD1 | TRBV12-3/TRBV12-4 | many | CASSLAGQGGQPQHF | TGTGCCAGCAGTTTAGCGGGACAGGGGGGTCAGCCCCAGCATTTT
TRBJ2-2 | - | TRBV20-1 | few | CSARVPENTGELFF | TGCAGTGCTAGGGTCCCGGAGAACACCGGGGAGCTGTTTTTT
TRBJ2-2 | TRBD2 | TRBV28 | - | CASSSLAGGELFF | TGTGCCAGCAGTTCTCTAGCGGGCGGGGAGCTGTTTTTT
TRBJ2-1 | TRBD2 | TRBV5-1 | many | CASSTMPGLAGSVEQFF | TGCGCCAGCAGCACCATGCCAGGACTAGCGGGAAGCGTTGAGCAGTTCTTC
TRBJ2-7 | - | TRBV19 | few | CASSTRGTTSEQYF | TGTGCCAGTAGTACCCGCGGCACGACGTCCGAGCAGTACTTC